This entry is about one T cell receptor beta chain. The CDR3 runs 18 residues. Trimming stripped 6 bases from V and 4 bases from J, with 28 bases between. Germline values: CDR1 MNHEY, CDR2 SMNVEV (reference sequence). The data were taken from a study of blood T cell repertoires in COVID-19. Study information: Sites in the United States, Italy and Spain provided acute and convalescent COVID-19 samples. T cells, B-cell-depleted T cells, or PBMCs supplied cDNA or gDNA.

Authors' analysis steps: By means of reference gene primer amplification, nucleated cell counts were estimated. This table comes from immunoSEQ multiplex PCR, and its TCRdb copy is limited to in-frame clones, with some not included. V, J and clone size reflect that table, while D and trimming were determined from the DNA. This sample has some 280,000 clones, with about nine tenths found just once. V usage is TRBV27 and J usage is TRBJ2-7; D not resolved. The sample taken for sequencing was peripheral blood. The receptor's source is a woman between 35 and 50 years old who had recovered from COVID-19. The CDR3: CASRTLTGGPEGRYEQYF. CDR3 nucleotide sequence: TGTGCCAGCAGGACTCTGACCGGCGGCCCGGAAGGCCGGTACGAGCAGTACTTC.